What follows describes a single TCR beta chain. TCRbeta library construction was performed incorporating unique molecular identifiers. MiXCR, run by TCRdb on the PCR reads, gives a single entry per CDR3 protein. The sample carries hundreds of thousands of distinct CDR3 sequences, roughly 15% recorded once. The record originates from a study of T-cell reconstitution after alpha-beta-depleted transplantation in children. Here the sequenced sample was PBMCs from the stem cell graft donor, taken from the stem cell graft. The clonotype was recovered from a human donor who donated a stem cell graft to a child with acute myeloid leukemia.

CDR3 bases: TGTGCCAGCTCTCCCCCGACCTCTGGAAACACCATATATTTT. As protein: CASSPPTSGNTIYF. The chain links TRBV18 to TRBJ1-3; D is ambiguous. This CDR3 is built from 14 residues. Germline CDR1 KGHSH, CDR2 LQKENI. The germline V and J ends were trimmed by 6 bases and 0 bases, with 9 bases remaining between them.